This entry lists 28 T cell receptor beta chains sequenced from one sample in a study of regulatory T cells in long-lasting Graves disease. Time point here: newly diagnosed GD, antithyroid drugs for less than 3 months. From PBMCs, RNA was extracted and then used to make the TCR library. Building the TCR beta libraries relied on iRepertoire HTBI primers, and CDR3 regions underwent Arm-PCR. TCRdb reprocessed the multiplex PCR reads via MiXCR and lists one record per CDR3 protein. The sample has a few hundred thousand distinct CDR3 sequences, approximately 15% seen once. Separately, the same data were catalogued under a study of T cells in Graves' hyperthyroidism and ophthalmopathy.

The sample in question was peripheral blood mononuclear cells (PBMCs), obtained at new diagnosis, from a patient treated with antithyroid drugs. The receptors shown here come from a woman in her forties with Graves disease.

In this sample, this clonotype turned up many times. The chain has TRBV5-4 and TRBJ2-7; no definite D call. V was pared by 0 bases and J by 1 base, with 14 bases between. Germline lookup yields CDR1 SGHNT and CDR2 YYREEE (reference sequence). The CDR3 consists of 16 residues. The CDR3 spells CASSLGGYLGSYEQYF. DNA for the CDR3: TGTGCCAGCAGCTTGGGGGGTTACCTGGGGTCCTACGAGCAGTACTTC.

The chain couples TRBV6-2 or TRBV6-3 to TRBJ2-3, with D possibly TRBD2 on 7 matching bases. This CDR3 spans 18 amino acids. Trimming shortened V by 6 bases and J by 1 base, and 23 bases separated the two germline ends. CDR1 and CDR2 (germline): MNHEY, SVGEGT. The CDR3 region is CASSSRGRGGRRTDTQYF. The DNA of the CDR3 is TGTGCCAGCAGCTCTAGGGGGAGGGGCGGGAGACGCACAGATACGCAGTATTTT.

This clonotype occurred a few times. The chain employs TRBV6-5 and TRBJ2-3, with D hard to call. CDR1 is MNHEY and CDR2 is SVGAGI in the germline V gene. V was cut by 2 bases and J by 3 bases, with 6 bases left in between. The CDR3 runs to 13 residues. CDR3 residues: CASSYAGTDTQYF. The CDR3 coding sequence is TGTGCCAGCAGTTACGCCGGGACAGATACGCAGTATTTT.

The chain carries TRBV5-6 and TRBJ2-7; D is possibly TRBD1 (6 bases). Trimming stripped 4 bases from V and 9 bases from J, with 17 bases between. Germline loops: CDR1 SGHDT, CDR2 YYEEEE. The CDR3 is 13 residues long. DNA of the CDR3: TGTGCCAGCAGCCCAGCAGCAGGGGTCCCGCAGTACTTC. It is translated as CASSPAAGVPQYF.

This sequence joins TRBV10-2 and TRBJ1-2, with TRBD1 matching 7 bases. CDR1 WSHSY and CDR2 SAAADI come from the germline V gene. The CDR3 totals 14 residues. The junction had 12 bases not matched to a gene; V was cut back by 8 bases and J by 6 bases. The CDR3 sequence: CASGGQWAQDGYTF. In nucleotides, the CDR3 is TGCGCCAGCGGGGGACAGTGGGCGCAGGATGGCTACACCTTC.

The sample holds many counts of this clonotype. The CDR3 here is CASSSGAQGITEAFF. CDR3 sequence (DNA): TGTGCCAGCAGTTCAGGGGCACAGGGGATCACTGAAGCTTTCTTT. This chain uses TRBV7-2 with TRBJ1-1; TRBD1 aligns across 7 bases. This CDR3 contains 15 residues. From germline, CDR1 is SGHTA and CDR2 FQGNSA. J lost 4 bases, V lost 6 bases, and 11 bases had no gene match.

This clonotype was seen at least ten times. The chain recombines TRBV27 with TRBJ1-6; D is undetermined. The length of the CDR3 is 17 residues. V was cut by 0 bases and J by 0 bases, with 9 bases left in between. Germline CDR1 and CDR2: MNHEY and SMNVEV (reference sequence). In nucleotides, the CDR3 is TGTGCCAGCAGTTTATCCACAGCCGCCTCCTATAATTCACCCCTCCACTTT. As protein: CASSLSTAASYNSPLHF.

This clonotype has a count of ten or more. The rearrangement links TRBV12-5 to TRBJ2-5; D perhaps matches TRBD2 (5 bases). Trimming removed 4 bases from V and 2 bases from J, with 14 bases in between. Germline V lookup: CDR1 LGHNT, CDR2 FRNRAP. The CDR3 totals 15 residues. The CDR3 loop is CASGSNGGLQETQYF. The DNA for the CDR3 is TGTGCTAGTGGTTCGAACGGCGGGTTACAAGAGACCCAGTACTTC. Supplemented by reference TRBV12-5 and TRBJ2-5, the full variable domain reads DARVTQTPRHKVTEMGQEVTMRCQPILGHNTVFWYRQTMMQGLELLAYFRNRAPLDDSGMPKDRFSAEMPDATLATLKIQPSEPRDSAVYFCASGSNGGLQETQYFGPGTRLLVL.

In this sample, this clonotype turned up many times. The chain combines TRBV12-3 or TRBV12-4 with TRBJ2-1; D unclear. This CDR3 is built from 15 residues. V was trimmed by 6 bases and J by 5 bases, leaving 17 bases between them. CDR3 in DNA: TGTGCCAGCAGACCTAGGACGTCCGGAAACAATGAGCAGTTCTTC. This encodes CASRPRTSGNNEQFF.

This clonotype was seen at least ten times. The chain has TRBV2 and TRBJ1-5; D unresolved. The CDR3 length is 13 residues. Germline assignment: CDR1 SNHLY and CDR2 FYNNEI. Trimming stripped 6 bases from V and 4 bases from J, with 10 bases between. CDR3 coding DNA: TGTGCCAGCAGACTGGAGAAAAATCAGCCCCAGCATTTT. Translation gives CASRLEKNQPQHF. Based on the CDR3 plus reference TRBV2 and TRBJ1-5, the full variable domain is EPEVTQTPSHQVTQMGQEVILRCVPISNHLYFYWYRQILGQKVEFLVSFYNNEISEKSEIFDDQFSVERPDGSNFTLKIRSTKLEDSAMYFCASRLEKNQPQHFGDGTRLSIL.

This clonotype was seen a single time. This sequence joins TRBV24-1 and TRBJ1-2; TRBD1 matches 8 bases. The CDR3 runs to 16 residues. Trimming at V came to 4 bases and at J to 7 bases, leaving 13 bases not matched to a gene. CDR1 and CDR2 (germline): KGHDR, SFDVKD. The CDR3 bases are TGTGCCACCAGTGACGCCGGGACAGGCACTTATTCTGGCTACACCTTC. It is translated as CATSDAGTGTYSGYTF.

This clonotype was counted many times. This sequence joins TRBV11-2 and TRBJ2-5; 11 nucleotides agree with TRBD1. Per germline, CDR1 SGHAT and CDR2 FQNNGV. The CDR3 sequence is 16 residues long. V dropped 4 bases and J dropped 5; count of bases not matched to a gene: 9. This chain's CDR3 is CASSSSPDRGPETQYF. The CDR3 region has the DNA TGTGCCAGCAGCTCATCTCCGGACAGGGGGCCGGAGACCCAGTACTTC.

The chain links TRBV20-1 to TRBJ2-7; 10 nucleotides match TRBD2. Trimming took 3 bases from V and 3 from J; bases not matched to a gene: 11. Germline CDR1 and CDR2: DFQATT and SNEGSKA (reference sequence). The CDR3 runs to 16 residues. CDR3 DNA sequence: TGCAGTGCTAGCCTTGAAGGGACTAGCGCTGACTACGAGCAGTACTTC. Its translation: CSASLEGTSADYEQYF.

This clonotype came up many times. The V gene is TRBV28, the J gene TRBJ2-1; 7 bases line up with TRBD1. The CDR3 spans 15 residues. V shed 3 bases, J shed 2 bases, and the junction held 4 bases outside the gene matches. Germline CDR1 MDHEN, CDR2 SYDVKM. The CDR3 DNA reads TGTGCCAGCAGTTTTGGGACAGCCACCTACAATGAGCAGTTCTTC. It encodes CASSFGTATYNEQFF.

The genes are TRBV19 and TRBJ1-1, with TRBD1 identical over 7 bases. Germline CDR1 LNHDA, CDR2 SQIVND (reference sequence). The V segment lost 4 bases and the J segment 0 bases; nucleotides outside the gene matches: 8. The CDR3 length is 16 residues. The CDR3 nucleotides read TGTGCCAGTAGTACGCCTCGGACAGGCGTGAACACTGAAGCTTTCTTT. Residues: CASSTPRTGVNTEAFF.

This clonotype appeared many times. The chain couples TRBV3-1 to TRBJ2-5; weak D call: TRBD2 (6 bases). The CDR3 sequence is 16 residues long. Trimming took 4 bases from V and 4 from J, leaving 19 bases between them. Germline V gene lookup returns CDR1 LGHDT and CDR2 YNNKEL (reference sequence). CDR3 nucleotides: TGTGCCAGCAGCCTTCCCGGGGCTCAGGGAGGAGAGACCCAGTACTTC. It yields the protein CASSLPGAQGGETQYF.

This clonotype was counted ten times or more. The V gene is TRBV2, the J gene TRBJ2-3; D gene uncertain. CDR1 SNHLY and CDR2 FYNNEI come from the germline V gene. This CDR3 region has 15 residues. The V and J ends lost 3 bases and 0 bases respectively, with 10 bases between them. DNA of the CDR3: TGTGCCAGCAGTGACGGCTCAACTAGCACAGATACGCAGTATTTT. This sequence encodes CASSDGSTSTDTQYF.

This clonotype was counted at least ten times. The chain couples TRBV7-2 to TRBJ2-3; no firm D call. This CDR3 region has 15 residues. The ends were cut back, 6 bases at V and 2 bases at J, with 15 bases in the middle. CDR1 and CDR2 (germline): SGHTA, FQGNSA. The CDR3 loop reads CASSPVTALTDTQYF. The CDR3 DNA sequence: TGTGCCAGCAGTCCGGTTACAGCCCTCACAGATACGCAGTATTTT.

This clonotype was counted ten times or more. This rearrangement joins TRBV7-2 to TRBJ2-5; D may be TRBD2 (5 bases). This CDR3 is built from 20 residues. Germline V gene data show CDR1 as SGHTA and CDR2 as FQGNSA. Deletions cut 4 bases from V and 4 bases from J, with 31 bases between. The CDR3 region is CASSSPGEGLGWLGPETQYF. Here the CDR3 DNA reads TGTGCCAGCAGCTCCCCCGGGGAAGGATTAGGGTGGCTCGGTCCAGAGACCCAGTACTTC.

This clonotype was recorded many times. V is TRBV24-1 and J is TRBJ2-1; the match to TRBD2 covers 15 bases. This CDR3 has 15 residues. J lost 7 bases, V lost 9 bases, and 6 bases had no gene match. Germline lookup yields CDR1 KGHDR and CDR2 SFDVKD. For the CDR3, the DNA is TGTGCCACCGCTGTAGGGACTAGCGGGAGGAATGAGCAGTTCTTC. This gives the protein CATAVGTSGRNEQFF.

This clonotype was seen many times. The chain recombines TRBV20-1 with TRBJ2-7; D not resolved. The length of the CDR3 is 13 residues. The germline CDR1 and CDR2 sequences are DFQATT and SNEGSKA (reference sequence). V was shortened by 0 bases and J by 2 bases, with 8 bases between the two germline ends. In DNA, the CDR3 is TGCAGTGCTAGAGACGGCAGGACCTACGAGCAGTACTTC. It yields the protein CSARDGRTYEQYF.

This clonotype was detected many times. CDR3 coding DNA: TGTGCCAGCAGTACGACTCCCTACGAGCAGTACTTC. Translated, it gives CASSTTPYEQYF. The chain joins TRBV28 to TRBJ2-7; D gene unclear. There are 12 residues in the CDR3. Between the trimmed V and J ends, which lost 5 bases and 2 bases, there was a span of 7 bases. The germline V gene encodes CDR1 MDHEN and CDR2 SYDVKM.

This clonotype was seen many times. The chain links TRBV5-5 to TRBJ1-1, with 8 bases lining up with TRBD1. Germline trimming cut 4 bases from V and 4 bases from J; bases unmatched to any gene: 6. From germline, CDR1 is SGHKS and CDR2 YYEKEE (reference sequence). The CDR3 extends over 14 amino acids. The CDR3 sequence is CASSPQDRVTEAFF. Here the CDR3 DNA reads TGTGCCAGCAGCCCGCAGGACAGGGTCACTGAAGCTTTCTTT.

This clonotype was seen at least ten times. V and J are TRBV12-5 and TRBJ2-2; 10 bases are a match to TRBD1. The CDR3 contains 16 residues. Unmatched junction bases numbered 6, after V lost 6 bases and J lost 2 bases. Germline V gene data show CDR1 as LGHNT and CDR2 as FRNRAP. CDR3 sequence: CASGPDRGLNTGELFF. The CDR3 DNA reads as TGTGCTAGTGGACCCGACAGGGGGCTCAACACCGGGGAGCTGTTTTTT.

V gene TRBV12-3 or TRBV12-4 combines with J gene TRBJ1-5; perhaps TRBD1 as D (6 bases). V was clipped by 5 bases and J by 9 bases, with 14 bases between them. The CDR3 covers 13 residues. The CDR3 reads CASSQTGLRPQHF. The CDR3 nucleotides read TGTGCCAGCAGTCAGACAGGCCTGCGGCCCCAGCATTTT.

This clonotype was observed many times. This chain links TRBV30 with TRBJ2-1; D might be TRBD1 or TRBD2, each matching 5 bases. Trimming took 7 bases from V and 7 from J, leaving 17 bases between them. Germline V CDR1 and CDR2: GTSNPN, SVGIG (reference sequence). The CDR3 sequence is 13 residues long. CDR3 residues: CASSGTVGNEQFF. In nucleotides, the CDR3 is TGTGCCTCGTCCGGGACGGTTGGGAATGAGCAGTTCTTC.

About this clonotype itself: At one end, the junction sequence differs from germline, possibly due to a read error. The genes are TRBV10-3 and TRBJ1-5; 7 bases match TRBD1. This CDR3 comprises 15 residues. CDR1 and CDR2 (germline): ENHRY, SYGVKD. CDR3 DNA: TGTGCCAGCAGTTACTCGGGACAGAGCAATCAGCCCCAGCATTTT. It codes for CASSYSGQSNQPQHF.

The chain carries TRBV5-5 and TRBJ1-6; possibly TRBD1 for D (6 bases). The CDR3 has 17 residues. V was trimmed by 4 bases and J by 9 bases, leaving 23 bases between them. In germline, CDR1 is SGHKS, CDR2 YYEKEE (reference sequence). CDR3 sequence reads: CASSAGPRQDFGSPLHF. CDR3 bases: TGTGCCAGCAGCGCAGGACCAAGACAGGACTTCGGTTCACCCCTCCACTTT.